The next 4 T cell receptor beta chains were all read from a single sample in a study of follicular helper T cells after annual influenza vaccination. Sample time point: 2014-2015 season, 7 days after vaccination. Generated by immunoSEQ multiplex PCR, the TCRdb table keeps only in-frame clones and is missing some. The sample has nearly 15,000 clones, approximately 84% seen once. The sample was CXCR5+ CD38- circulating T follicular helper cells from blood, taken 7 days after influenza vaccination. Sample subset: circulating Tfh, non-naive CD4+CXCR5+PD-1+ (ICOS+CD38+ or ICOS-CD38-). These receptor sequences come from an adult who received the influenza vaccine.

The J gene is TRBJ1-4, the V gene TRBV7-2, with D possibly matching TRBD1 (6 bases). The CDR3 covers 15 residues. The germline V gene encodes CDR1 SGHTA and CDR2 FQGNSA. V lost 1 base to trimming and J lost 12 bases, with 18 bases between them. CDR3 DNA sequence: TGTGCCAGCAGCTTAGTGGCAGGGAGCAGGGGAGAACTGTTTTTT. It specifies CASSLVAGSRGELFF.

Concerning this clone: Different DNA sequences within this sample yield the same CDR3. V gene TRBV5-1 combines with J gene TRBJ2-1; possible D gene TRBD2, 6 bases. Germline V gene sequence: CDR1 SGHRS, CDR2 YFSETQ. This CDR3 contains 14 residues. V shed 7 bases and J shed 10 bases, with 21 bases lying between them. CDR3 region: CASEEGLTSYEQFF. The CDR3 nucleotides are TGCGCCAGCGAGGAGGGCCTCACGTCATACGAGCAGTTCTTC.

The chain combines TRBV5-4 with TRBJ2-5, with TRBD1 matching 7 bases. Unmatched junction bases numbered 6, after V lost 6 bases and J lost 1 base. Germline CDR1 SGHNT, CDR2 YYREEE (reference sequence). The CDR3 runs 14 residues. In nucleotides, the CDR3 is TGTGCCAGCAACCCGGGACAGATCCAAGAGACCCAGTACTTC. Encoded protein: CASNPGQIQETQYF.

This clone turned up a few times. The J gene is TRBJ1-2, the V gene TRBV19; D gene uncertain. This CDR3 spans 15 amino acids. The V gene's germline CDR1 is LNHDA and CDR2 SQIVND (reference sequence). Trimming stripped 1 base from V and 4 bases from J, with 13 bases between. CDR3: CASSIVARLGYGYTF. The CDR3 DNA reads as TGTGCCAGTAGTATAGTCGCCAGACTGGGCTATGGCTACACCTTC. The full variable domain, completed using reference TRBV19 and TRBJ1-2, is DGGITQSPKYLFRKEGQNVTLSCEQNLNHDAMYWYRQDPGQGLRLIYYSQIVNDFQKGDIAEGYSVSREKKESFPLTVTSAQKNPTAFYLCASSIVARLGYGYTFGSGTRLTVV.